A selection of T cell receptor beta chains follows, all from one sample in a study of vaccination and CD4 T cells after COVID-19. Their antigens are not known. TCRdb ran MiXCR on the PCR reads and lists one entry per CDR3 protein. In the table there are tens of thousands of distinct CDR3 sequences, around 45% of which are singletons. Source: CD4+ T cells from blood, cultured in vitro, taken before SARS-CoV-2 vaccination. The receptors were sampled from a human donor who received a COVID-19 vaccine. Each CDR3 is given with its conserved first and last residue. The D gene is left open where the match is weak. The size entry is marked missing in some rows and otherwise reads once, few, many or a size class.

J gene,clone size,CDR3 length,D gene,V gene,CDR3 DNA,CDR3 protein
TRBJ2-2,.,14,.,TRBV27,TGTGCCAGCAGTTTAACGACCACCACCGGGGAGCTGTTTTTT,CASSLTTTTGELFF
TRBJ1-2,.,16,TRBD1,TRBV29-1,TGCAGCGCTCCAGGGGGGAGGACAGGGGGTAACTATGGCTACACCTTC,CSAPGGRTGGNYGYTF
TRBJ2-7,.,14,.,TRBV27,TGTGCCAGCAGTCCCCGGACAGAGGGAGGCGAGCAGTACTTC,CASSPRTEGGEQYF
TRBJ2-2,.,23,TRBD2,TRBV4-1,TGCGCCAGCAGCCAACCGAGCCTTACAGGACTAGCGGGGGGCCGTATTGACACCGGGGAGCTGTTTTTT,CASSQPSLTGLAGGRIDTGELFF
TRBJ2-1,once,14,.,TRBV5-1,TGCGCCAGCAGCTTGTCTGCGGGGCGGGATGAGCAGTTCTTC,CASSLSAGRDEQFF
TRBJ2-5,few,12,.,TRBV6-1,TGTGCCAGCAGGAGGGGCGAAGAGACCCAGTACTTC,CASRRGEETQYF
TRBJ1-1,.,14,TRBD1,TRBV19,TGTGCCAGTAGTTTGGACAGGGGGAGGAAGAAAGCTTTCTTT,CASSLDRGRKKAFF
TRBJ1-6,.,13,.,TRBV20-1,TGCAGTGCTAGTGTTGGAGTCAATTCACCCCTCCACTTT,CSASVGVNSPLHF
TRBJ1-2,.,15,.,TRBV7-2,TGTGCCAGCAGCTGGAAAGTGGGGGTTGGCTATGGCTACACCTTC,CASSWKVGVGYGYTF
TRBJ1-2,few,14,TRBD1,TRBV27,TGTGCCAGCAGTCGCCTTGGGACAGGCTATGGCTACACCTTC,CASSRLGTGYGYTF
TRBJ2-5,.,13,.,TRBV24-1,TGTGCCACCAGTGATTTGCGCCAAGAGACCCAGTACTTC,CATSDLRQETQYF
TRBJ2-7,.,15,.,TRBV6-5,TGTGCCAGCAGTTACTCATGGACAGACGCCTACGAGCAGTACTTC,CASSYSWTDAYEQYF
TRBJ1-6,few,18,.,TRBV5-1,TGCGCCAGCAGCTCCGCTAAGGTGGGGGGGTCTTTTAATTCACCCCTCCACTTT,CASSSAKVGGSFNSPLHF
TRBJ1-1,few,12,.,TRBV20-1,TGCAGTGCCCCCGGTGGACAGACTGAAGCTTTCTTT,CSAPGGQTEAFF
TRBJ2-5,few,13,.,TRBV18,TGTGCCAGCTCACCGGCAGGACAAGAGACCCAGTACTTC,CASSPAGQETQYF
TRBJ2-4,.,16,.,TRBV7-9,TGTGCCAGCAGCTTCAGCTGGGTTCTAGCCAAAAACATTCAGTACTTC,CASSFSWVLAKNIQYF
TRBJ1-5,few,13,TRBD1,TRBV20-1,TGCAGTGCTTGGGGACAGTTCAATCAGCCCCAGCATTTT,CSAWGQFNQPQHF
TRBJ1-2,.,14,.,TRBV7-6,TGTGCCAGCAGCTTAGAGGAGGGTCACTATGGCTACACCTTC,CASSLEEGHYGYTF
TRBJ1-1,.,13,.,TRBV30,TGTGCCTGGAACGGGGCTCCGGGGGGTGAAGCTTTCTTT,CAWNGAPGGEAFF
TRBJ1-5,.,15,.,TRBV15,TGTGCCACCCGTCGGGGAGGGTATAGCAATCAGCCCCAGCATTTT,CATRRGGYSNQPQHF
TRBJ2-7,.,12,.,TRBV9,TGTGCCAGCAGCTCGGGGGCCTACGAGCAGTACTTC,CASSSGAYEQYF
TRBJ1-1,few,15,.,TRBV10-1,TGCGCCAGCAGTGACCCCGTGAAAGCGAACACTGAAGCTTTCTTT,CASSDPVKANTEAFF
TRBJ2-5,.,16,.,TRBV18,TGTGCCAGCTCACCAGGTCCAGGGTTAGAGCTGGAGACCCAGTACTTC,CASSPGPGLELETQYF
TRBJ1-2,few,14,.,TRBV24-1,TGTGCCACCAGTGACCGAGACGGGGGCTATGGCTACACCTTC,CATSDRDGGYGYTF
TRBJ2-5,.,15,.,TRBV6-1,TGTGCCAGCAGTCGCCCTTCTCGAGGACAAGAGACCCAGTACTTC,CASSRPSRGQETQYF
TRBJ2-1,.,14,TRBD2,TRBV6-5,TGTGCCAGCAGTTACCTAGCGGGGAGGAATGAGCAGTTCTTC,CASSYLAGRNEQFF
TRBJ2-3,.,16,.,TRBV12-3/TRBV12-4,TGTGCCAGCATCAAGGGGGAGCGGGGTAGCACAGATACGCAGTATTTT,CASIKGERGSTDTQYF
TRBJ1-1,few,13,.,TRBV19,TGTGCCAGCCACGTGGGCTCGGCGGCTGAAGCTTTCTTT,CASHVGSAAEAFF
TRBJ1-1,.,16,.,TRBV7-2,TGTGCCAGCAGCTTAGCGCTCGGGTCAGGGAACACTGAAGCTTTCTTT,CASSLALGSGNTEAFF
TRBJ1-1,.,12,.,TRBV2,TGTGCCAGCGGGACGGGGGACCCTGAAGCTTTCTTT,CASGTGDPEAFF
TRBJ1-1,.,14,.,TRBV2,TGTGCCAGCAGAGCCACAGGGCTCGGCACTGAAGCTTTCTTT,CASRATGLGTEAFF
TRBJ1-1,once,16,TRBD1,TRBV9,TGTGCCAGCAGCCCCGGGACAGGGGGTTATGGCACTGAAGCTTTCTTT,CASSPGTGGYGTEAFF
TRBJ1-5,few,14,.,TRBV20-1,TGCAGTGCTCCTCGTCCAGATAGCAATCAGCCCCAGCATTTT,CSAPRPDSNQPQHF
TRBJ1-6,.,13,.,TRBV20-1,TGCAGTGCTAGGGCCGGGGATAATTCACCCCTCCACTTT,CSARAGDNSPLHF
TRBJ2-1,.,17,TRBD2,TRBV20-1,TGCAGTGCTAATGGATTCTTAGCGGGGAGCTCCTACAATGAGCAGTTCTTC,CSANGFLAGSSYNEQFF
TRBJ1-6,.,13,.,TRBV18,TGTGCCAGCTCACCGAGGCAGGTCGGGCCCCTCCACTTT,CASSPRQVGPLHF
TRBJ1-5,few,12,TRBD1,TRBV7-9,TGTGCCAGCAGCCCAGGGGGCCGGCCCCAGCATTTT,CASSPGGRPQHF
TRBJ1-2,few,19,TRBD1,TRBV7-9,TGTGCCAGCAGCTTACGCTTCGGGGGACAGGGGTTGGGAGACTATGGCTACACCTTC,CASSLRFGGQGLGDYGYTF
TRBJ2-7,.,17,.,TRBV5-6,TGTGCCAGCAGCTACCCCCGGGCCCTAGGGGAGCCCTACGAGCAGTACTTC,CASSYPRALGEPYEQYF
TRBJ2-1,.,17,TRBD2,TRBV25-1,TGTGCCAGCAGTGCGCAAGGGGCTAGCGGGGGTGGCAATGAGCAGTTCTTC,CASSAQGASGGGNEQFF
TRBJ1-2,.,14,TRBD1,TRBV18,TGTGCCAGCTCACCCCAGCAGACAGGGGGCGGCTACACCTTC,CASSPQQTGGGYTF
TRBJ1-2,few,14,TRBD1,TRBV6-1,TGTGCCAGCAGCACGGGACAGGACGGGGGAGGCTACACCTTC,CASSTGQDGGGYTF
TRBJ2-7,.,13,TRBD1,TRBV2,TGTGCCAGCAGGGGGACAGGGACCTACGAGCAGTACTTC,CASRGTGTYEQYF
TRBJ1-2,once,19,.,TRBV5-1,TGCGCCAGCAGCTTGGTTGGCGGGCTTGAAAGCGGTTCGATCAACAGCTACACCTTC,CASSLVGGLESGSINSYTF
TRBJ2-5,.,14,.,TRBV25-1,TGTGCCAGCAGTGAGCAGGGGCTACAAGAGACCCAGTACTTC,CASSEQGLQETQYF
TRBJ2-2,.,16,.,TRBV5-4,TGTGCCAGCAGCCGGAGGGCACGCTCGGACACCGGGGAGCTGTTTTTT,CASSRRARSDTGELFF